A single sample gave rise to the 19 T cell receptor beta chains below, sequenced in a study of T cells expressing NK-cell markers. One entry per CDR3 protein, without DNA, is what TCRdb gives after re-calling the 5' RACE reads. Its table records some 440,000 distinct CDR3 sequences. Sequenced sample: blood T cells: a sorted CD56 or NKG2C T cell subset, CD4+ or CD8+ T cells, or bulk PBMC T cells (not recorded which). These receptors all stem from a woman aged 50 to 65 in good health.

CDR3 region: CASSFRIGEQFF. This chain uses TRBV28 with TRBJ2-1. Germline values: CDR1 MDHEN, CDR2 SYDVKM. The CDR3 spans 12 residues. Full variable domain (remainder filled in from reference TRBV28 and TRBJ2-1): DVKVTQSSRYLVKRTGEKVFLECVQDMDHENMFWYRQDPGLGLRLIYFSYDVKMKEKGDIPEGYSVSREKKERFSLILESASTNQTSMYLCASSFRIGEQFFGPGTRLTVL.

The chain joins TRBV5-1 to TRBJ2-5; TCRdb designates TRBD1, a call that cannot be tested without DNA. The CDR3 length is 15 residues. Germline V gene lookup returns CDR1 SGHRS and CDR2 YFSETQ. CDR3 sequence: CASSLRPGRQETQYF.

This chain connects TRBV5-1 to TRBJ2-1; TCRdb's assignment of TRBD2 cannot be checked, as there is no DNA. Germline loops: CDR1 SGHRS, CDR2 YFSETQ. This CDR3 region has 15 residues. The CDR3 sequence: CASSREGRALNEQFF.

The genes are TRBV27 and TRBJ1-4. Germline assignment: CDR1 MNHEY and CDR2 SMNVEV (reference sequence). The CDR3 length is 14 residues. This CDR3 is CAIRVAGVGEKLFF.

The CDR3 region is CASSAGGGRSEQFF. The chain carries TRBV9 and TRBJ2-1; the TRBD2 assignment by TCRdb is unverifiable without DNA. The CDR3 totals 14 residues. Germline CDR1 is SGDLS and CDR2 is YYNGEE.

The chain carries TRBV5-1 and TRBJ2-5. The germline gives CDR1 SGHRS, CDR2 YFSETQ. This CDR3 has 15 residues. This CDR3 is CASSLVGPSQETQYF.

This sequence joins TRBV24-1 and TRBJ2-7; there is no DNA to check the TCRdb D call of TRBD2. Germline CDR1 is KGHDR and CDR2 is SFDVKD. This CDR3 is 15 amino acids long. The CDR3 loop reads CATSDRSGAPYEQYF.

The rearrangement joins TRBV2 to TRBJ2-6. Germline-derived CDR1 and CDR2 are SNHLY and FYNNEI. The CDR3 is made up of 15 amino acids. The CDR3 sequence is CASMARNSGANVLTF.

J is TRBJ2-7 and V is TRBV12-3 or TRBV12-4; TCRdb's D call of TRBD2 is untestable without DNA. CDR3 length: 14 residues. The CDR3 loop is CASSRTSGGNEQYF.

The chain has TRBV7-2 and TRBJ2-3. CDR1 is SGHTA, CDR2 FQGNSA, per germline. This CDR3 has 15 residues. CDR3 in amino acids: CASSFYAPGADTQYF.

The chain carries TRBV12-3 or TRBV12-4 and TRBJ1-4. The CDR3 runs to 11 residues. The CDR3 is CASGYPEKLFF.

The chain uses TRBV24-1 and TRBJ1-4; with no DNA, the TCRdb D assignment of TRBD1 cannot be verified. There are 17 residues in the CDR3. From germline, CDR1 is KGHDR and CDR2 SFDVKD. CDR3 residues: CATSDGSFRDRGEKLFF.

The chain has TRBV6-5 and TRBJ1-2. This CDR3 contains 13 residues. Per the germline V gene, CDR1 is MNHEY and CDR2 is SVGAGI. CDR3 in amino acids: CASSYHRENGYTF.

The chain carries TRBV20-1 and TRBJ1-1; TCRdb's D call of TRBD1 is untestable without DNA. Per germline, CDR1 DFQATT and CDR2 SNEGSKA (reference sequence). CDR3 size: 15 residues. The CDR3 protein is CSARDPGGANTEAFF.

This sequence joins TRBV21-1 and TRBJ2-5. TRBV21-1 corresponds to a pseudogene. The CDR3 covers 16 residues. The CDR3 protein is CASSNLHISSQETQYF.

The rearrangement links TRBV3-1 to TRBJ2-3; without DNA, the TCRdb call of TRBD2 cannot be checked. CDR3 length equals 16 residues. Germline-derived CDR1 and CDR2 are LGHDT and YNNKEL (reference sequence). This CDR3 reads CASSLLAGGRLDTQYF.

The rearrangement links TRBV5-1 to TRBJ1-2; the TRBD1 assignment by TCRdb is unverifiable without DNA. The CDR3 consists of 16 residues. From germline, CDR1 is SGHRS and CDR2 YFSETQ. CDR3 amino acids: CASSFSTSGQVDGYTF.

The V and J genes are TRBV5-1 and TRBJ2-7; TCRdb's assignment of TRBD2 cannot be checked, as there is no DNA. Looked up from germline, CDR1 is SGHRS and CDR2 is YFSETQ. The CDR3 runs 14 residues. The CDR3 loop is CASSLGGPHHEQYF.

The chain employs TRBV7-2 and TRBJ2-3; the D gene TCRdb calls, TRBD2, cannot be checked with no DNA. Germline V CDR1 and CDR2: SGHTA, FQGNSA. CDR3 length: 16 residues. CDR3 sequence reads: CASSPRRGAVTDTQYF.